Following are 7 T cell receptor beta chains from one sample sequenced in a study of beta chain features in type 1 diabetes. Isolated RNA was reverse transcribed in full, so expressed TCRB transcripts were sequenced. TCRdb's copy holds only in-frame clones and misses some; the assay was immunoSEQ multiplex PCR. The sample includes around 310,000 clones, roughly 9.6% seen only once; the top ten take around 0.015%. The sample taken for sequencing was naive CD4+ T cells from blood. These receptors all stem from a woman in her twenties or thirties in good health.

This sequence joins TRBV5-1 and TRBJ1-2, with D perhaps matching TRBD1 (6 bases). Germline CDR1 is SGHRS and CDR2 is YFSETQ. There are 13 residues in the CDR3. The V end lost 5 bases, the J end lost 5 bases, and 13 bases lay between the germline ends. The CDR3 bases are TGCGCCAGCAGACTACAGGGCGATTATGGCTACACCTTC. It specifies CASRLQGDYGYTF.

The chain carries TRBV5-1 and TRBJ2-7; 7 bases match TRBD2. CDR1 is SGHRS and CDR2 is YFSETQ in the germline V gene. V dropped 5 bases and J dropped 1; count of bases not matched to a gene: 21. There are 19 residues in the CDR3. CDR3 residues: CASSSPAKRDPIPSYEQYF. In nucleotides, the CDR3 is TGCGCCAGCAGTTCGCCGGCTAAGCGGGACCCGATTCCGTCCTACGAGCAGTACTTC. Full variable domain (outside the CDR3, taken from reference TRBV5-1 and TRBJ2-7): KAGVTQTPRYLIKTRGQQVTLSCSPISGHRSVSWYQQTPGQGLQFLFEYFSETQRNKGNFPGRFSGRQFSNSRSEMNVSTLELGDSALYLCASSSPAKRDPIPSYEQYFGPGTRLTVT.

This clone was detected a few times. V is TRBV7-2 and J is TRBJ2-1, with 9 bases aligning to TRBD2. V lost 4 bases, J lost 2 bases, and 3 bases stayed unmatched. The germline gives CDR1 SGHTA, CDR2 FQGNSA. The CDR3 covers 15 residues. The CDR3 region has the DNA TGTGCCAGCAGCTCAAGCGGGAGGCCCTACAATGAGCAGTTCTTC. Translation: CASSSSGRPYNEQFF.

This sequence joins TRBV29-1 and TRBJ2-7, with D maybe TRBD2 (6 bases). V was trimmed by 4 bases and J by 6 bases, leaving 19 bases between them. Germline CDR1 is SQVTM and CDR2 is ANQGSEA. The CDR3 spans 14 residues. CDR3 DNA sequence: TGCAGCGTTGGCCCCCCATCTAGCGTCGGCGAGCAGTACTTC. As protein: CSVGPPSSVGEQYF.

This rearrangement joins TRBV7-9 to TRBJ1-2; possible D gene TRBD1, 6 bases. CDR1 is SEHNR, CDR2 FQNEAQ, per germline (reference sequence). The CDR3 contains 16 residues. The V end lost 2 bases, the J end lost 0 bases, and 13 bases lay between the germline ends. The CDR3 here is CASSLSGGASNYGYTF. CDR3 DNA sequence: TGTGCCAGCAGCTTATCTGGGGGCGCTTCTAACTATGGCTACACCTTC. The full variable domain, rest sourced from reference TRBV7-9 and TRBJ1-2, is DTGVSQNPRHKITKRGQNVTFRCDPISEHNRLYWYRQTLGQGPEFLTYFQNEAQLEKSRLLSDRFSAERPKGSFSTLEIQRTEQGDSAMYLCASSLSGGASNYGYTFGSGTRLTVV.

This clone was counted once. CDR3 DNA sequence: TGTGCCAGCCGAGGGATATCGACGGAGACCCAGTACTTC. It codes for CASRGISTETQYF. This chain connects TRBV19 to TRBJ2-5; tentative D call: TRBD2 (5 bases). Trimming took off 9 bases at V and 5 bases at J, with 16 bases between the two ends. This CDR3 region has 13 residues. Germline CDR1 LNHDA, CDR2 SQIVND (reference sequence).

This clone has a handful of counts. The chain recombines TRBV21-1 with TRBJ2-7; the table's TRBD2 call for D was not verified on the DNA. TRBV21-1 is designated a pseudogene. The CDR3 is 18 residues long. CDR3 sequence reads: CASSKGAGSSLWAYEQYF. The DNA for the CDR3 is TGTGCCAGCAGCAAAGGGGCGGGTAGCAGCCTTTGGGCCTACGAGCAGTACTTC.